These T cell receptor beta chains were read from a single sample in a study of T cells in lung cancer brain metastases. Assay: immunoSEQ multiplex PCR; the TCRdb copy retains only in-frame clones and omits some. The data contain about 4,900 clones, roughly 89% of them singletons. The sample taken for sequencing was tumor tissue from the primary lung tumor. The source is a woman between 45 and 65 years old with non-small cell lung cancer. Both conserved end residues are part of each CDR3. A D gene is named only where the DNA matches it firmly. Clone size is given for some rows only: seen once, a few or many times, or a class if the clone is expanded.

d_call: NA
v_call: TRBV21-1
clone_size: NA
j_call: TRBJ1-2
cdr3_aa: CASSKDRGPNYGYTF
cdr3_nt: TGTGCCAGCAGCAAAGACAGGGGGCCTAACTATGGCTACACCTTC

d_call: NA
v_call: TRBV7-2
clone_size: few
j_call: TRBJ2-7
cdr3_aa: CASSLSPNYEQYF
cdr3_nt: TGTGCCAGCAGCTTAAGTCCCAACTACGAGCAGTACTTC

d_call: NA
v_call: TRBV9
clone_size: NA
j_call: TRBJ1-4
cdr3_aa: CASSPGSNSGGEKLFF
cdr3_nt: TGTGCCAGCAGCCCGGGGTCAAACTCTGGAGGCGAAAAACTGTTTTTT

d_call: TRBD1
v_call: TRBV7-8
clone_size: NA
j_call: TRBJ2-5
cdr3_aa: CASSPGTVWETQYF
cdr3_nt: TGTGCCAGCAGCCCCGGGACAGTGTGGGAGACCCAGTACTTC

d_call: NA
v_call: TRBV2
clone_size: NA
j_call: TRBJ1-6
cdr3_aa: CASFNMAGVGSPLHF
cdr3_nt: TGTGCCAGTTTCAACATGGCAGGGGTAGGTTCACCCCTCCACTTT

d_call: NA
v_call: TRBV9
clone_size: NA
j_call: TRBJ2-1
cdr3_aa: CASSVSAYNEQFF
cdr3_nt: TGTGCCAGCAGCGTATCTGCCTACAATGAGCAGTTCTTC

d_call: NA
v_call: TRBV2
clone_size: NA
j_call: TRBJ1-4
cdr3_aa: CASRMQSEKLFF
cdr3_nt: TGTGCCAGCAGGATGCAGTCAGAAAAACTGTTTTTT

d_call: NA
v_call: TRBV28
clone_size: NA
j_call: TRBJ1-5
cdr3_aa: CASSRGFSNQPQHF
cdr3_nt: TGTGCCAGCAGTCGTGGGTTCAGCAATCAGCCCCAGCATTTT

d_call: NA
v_call: TRBV7-2
clone_size: once
j_call: TRBJ1-5
cdr3_aa: CASSLAEGRPQHF
cdr3_nt: TGTGCCAGCAGCTTAGCGGAGGGCCGGCCCCAGCATTTT

d_call: TRBD2
v_call: TRBV2
clone_size: NA
j_call: TRBJ2-3
cdr3_aa: CASSEWVGGLDTQYF
cdr3_nt: TGTGCCAGCAGTGAATGGGTCGGGGGGTTAGATACGCAGTATTTT

d_call: NA
v_call: TRBV6-1
clone_size: NA
j_call: TRBJ1-5
cdr3_aa: CASSANQPQHF
cdr3_nt: TGTGCCAGCAGTGCCAATCAGCCCCAGCATTTT

d_call: NA
v_call: TRBV18
clone_size: NA
j_call: TRBJ2-7
cdr3_aa: CASSPLPQRFYEQYF
cdr3_nt: TGTGCCAGCTCACCACTCCCTCAACGATTCTACGAGCAGTACTTC

d_call: NA
v_call: TRBV7-2
clone_size: NA
j_call: TRBJ1-1
cdr3_aa: CASSPRGLGTEAFF
cdr3_nt: TGTGCCAGCAGCCCCCGGGGTTTGGGCACTGAAGCTTTCTTT

d_call: NA
v_call: TRBV19
clone_size: NA
j_call: TRBJ1-5
cdr3_aa: CASSILHEPGYNQPQHF
cdr3_nt: TGTGCCAGTAGTATTCTCCACGAACCAGGGTACAATCAGCCCCAGCATTTT

d_call: NA
v_call: TRBV19
clone_size: NA
j_call: TRBJ1-6
cdr3_aa: CASSGQGAGSPLHF
cdr3_nt: TGTGCCAGTTCGGGTCAAGGGGCTGGGTCACCCCTCCACTTT

d_call: NA
v_call: TRBV6-4
clone_size: NA
j_call: TRBJ2-3
cdr3_aa: CASSGSSTDTQYF
cdr3_nt: TGTGCCAGCAGTGGTTCTAGCACAGATACGCAGTATTTT

d_call: NA
v_call: TRBV6-5
clone_size: NA
j_call: TRBJ2-3
cdr3_aa: CASSRFDSTDTQYF
cdr3_nt: TGTGCCAGCAGTCGCTTTGACAGCACAGATACGCAGTATTTT

d_call: NA
v_call: TRBV27
clone_size: NA
j_call: TRBJ1-5
cdr3_aa: CASSFGGLQDQPQHF
cdr3_nt: TGTGCCAGCAGTTTCGGGGGTCTGCAAGATCAGCCCCAGCATTTT

d_call: NA
v_call: TRBV27
clone_size: NA
j_call: TRBJ1-4
cdr3_aa: CASSLIRGEKLFF
cdr3_nt: TGTGCCAGCAGTTTAATTAGAGGGGAAAAACTGTTTTTT

d_call: TRBD1
v_call: TRBV28
clone_size: NA
j_call: TRBJ1-1
cdr3_aa: CASRGTGGSNTEAFF
cdr3_nt: TGTGCCAGCAGGGGGACAGGGGGCTCGAACACTGAAGCTTTCTTT

d_call: NA
v_call: TRBV6-1
clone_size: NA
j_call: TRBJ2-7
cdr3_aa: CASSERGVDYEQYF
cdr3_nt: TGTGCCAGCAGTGAACGAGGAGTTGACTACGAGCAGTACTTC

d_call: TRBD1
v_call: TRBV28
clone_size: NA
j_call: TRBJ2-7
cdr3_aa: CASSFFNRGSPYEQYF
cdr3_nt: TGTGCCAGCAGTTTCTTTAACAGGGGTTCCCCCTACGAGCAGTACTTC

d_call: NA
v_call: TRBV30
clone_size: NA
j_call: TRBJ1-1
cdr3_aa: CAWSPVGGGRMNTEAFF
cdr3_nt: TGTGCCTGGAGCCCGGTCGGAGGGGGACGGATGAACACTGAAGCTTTCTTT

d_call: NA
v_call: TRBV18
clone_size: once
j_call: TRBJ2-2
cdr3_aa: CASSPKGTGELFF
cdr3_nt: TGTGCCAGCTCACCAAAGGGGACCGGGGAGCTGTTTTTT

d_call: TRBD2
v_call: TRBV7-9
clone_size: NA
j_call: TRBJ2-5
cdr3_aa: CASSSPGLQETQYF
cdr3_nt: TGTGCCAGCAGCTCACCGGGACTACAAGAGACCCAGTACTTC

d_call: TRBD1
v_call: TRBV7-8
clone_size: NA
j_call: TRBJ2-7
cdr3_aa: CASSPSRDREHEQYF
cdr3_nt: TGTGCCAGCAGCCCCTCGCGGGACAGGGAACACGAGCAGTACTTC